This T cell receptor (beta chain) was sequenced for a study of cytomegalovirus exposure and HLA in healthy donors. Across the whole study: Unique TCRs numbering roughly 85 million, obtained from HLA-typed donors, made up an early data release.

This clone was observed a single time. With 60 Vbeta and 13 Jbeta primers, the PCR was carried out. Original data processing: The authors later counted some 76 million unique TCR beta chains, some 12 million of them shared. Profiling relied on immunoSEQ multiplex PCR, and the TCRdb table lists in-frame clones only, not all of them. For V, J and clone size, that table is used; D and trimming come from the DNA. The top ten hold 2.7% of the sample, which has 200,000 or so clones, 75% to 85% seen once. Healthy individuals who donated bone marrow served as the donors. Donors were nominally healthy when sampled, though unrecorded immune exposures were likely. Losses at the gene ends were 5 bases for V and 1 base for J; bases not matched to a gene: 6. Germline values: CDR1 MGHRA, CDR2 YSYEKL. CDR3 size: 15 residues.

The rearrangement links TRBV4-1 to TRBJ1-1; TRBD1 matches at 8 bases. Source material: PBMCs. This TCR was recovered from a woman aged 40 to 50 in good health and CMV-seronegative. CDR3 protein: CASSYTDRENTEAFF. For the CDR3, the DNA is TGCGCCAGCAGCTATACGGACAGGGAGAACACTGAAGCTTTCTTT.